This T cell receptor beta chain was obtained from a study of radiotherapy plus CTLA-4 blockade in lung cancer (dated by TCRdb to the late 2010s). Study-wide context: Objective responses occurred in about 19% of enrolled patients, and 30% to 35% achieved disease control.

Results the study describes overall, beyond this receptor: Increased serum interferon-beta after radiation, together with early dynamic changes in blood T cell clones, were reported to be the strongest predictors of response. After treatment with radiotherapy and ipilimumab, TCR clones that came from tumors expanded in the peripheral blood.

Library preparation used the immunoSEQ multiplex PCR assay. TCRdb limited this immuneACCESS table to in-frame rearrangements with V and J called. A share of clones is missing; checked studies link under half to unresolved V genes, and the rest is unexplained. The sample table records some 100,000 clones; about 83% of these occur just once. Less than 15% of the sample comes from the top ten. This clone was seen more than once but under ten times. The specificity of this receptor is unknown. No qualities accompany the bases; no much larger clone lies one base away. The study tested focal radiation therapy combined with CTLA-4 blockade (ipilimumab) in patients with chemo-refractory metastatic non-small-cell lung cancer. CDR1 and CDR2 were assigned from the germline V gene as SGHTA and FQGNSA. Taken from cysteine to phenylalanine, the CDR3 has 12 residues. The sequence is cut down to CDR3 DNA, 36 bases in frame from base 1. Cut back by 3 bases and 7 bases, the V and J ends lie 10 bases apart.

The source is a human donor with non-small cell lung cancer that progressed on radiotherapy plus ipilimumab. The source material was peripheral blood, sampled from a patient treated with radiotherapy plus ipilimumab. The chain is encoded by TRBV7-2 joined to TRBJ2-7, and TRBD2 may be the D gene, going by 5 matching bases. The encoded CDR3 is CASSFFGKEQYF. The DNA sequence is given as TGTGCCAGCAGCTTTTTCGGGAAAGAGCAGTACTTC.